This T cell receptor (beta chain) originates from a study of T cells in Graves' hyperthyroidism and ophthalmopathy. Study-level results: Most expanded thyroid clonotypes above 0.001 also appeared in blood.

Ophthalmopathy patients had Clinical Activity Score at least 3, NOSPECS grade at least 4, duration under 3 months. Fresh peripheral blood, more than 9 ml, yielded the PBMCs. Regarding this clonotype: Antigen unknown.

The TCR beta CDR3 regions underwent amplification using RNA transcripts as the source. The HTBI primer set served for first-round RT-PCR of the TCR CDR3. TCRdb reanalysed the multiplex PCR reads using MiXCR and keeps one entry per CDR3 protein. This sample has 500,000 or so distinct CDR3 sequences, with approximately 16% found just once. Sequencing was done on a sample of blood. The TCR comes from a young woman with Graves' ophthalmopathy.

CDR3 loop: CASTFNRRGSADTGELFF. DNA of the CDR3: TGTGCCAGCACGTTCAACCGAAGGGGCTCGGCGGACACCGGGGAGCTGTTTTTT. The chain carries TRBV18 and TRBJ2-2, with D possibly matching TRBD1 (5 bases). V was shortened by 8 bases and J by 3 bases, with 25 bases between the two germline ends. CDR3 length: 18 residues. Looked up from germline, CDR1 is KGHSH and CDR2 is LQKENI.